This TCR beta chain was identified in a study of blood T cell repertoires in COVID-19. The J segment lost 4 bases and the V segment lost 10 bases, leaving 2 bases of the junction unmatched. Germline lookup yields CDR1 KGHDR and CDR2 SFDVKD. The CDR3 loop spans 14 amino acids. Study processing details: Using reference gene primer amplification, nucleated cell counts were estimated. Here immunoSEQ multiplex PCR was the method, and the copy in TCRdb shows in-frame clones only, minus some. The V and J calls and clone size were taken over from that table, and D and trimming were inferred from the DNA. Of about 89,000 clones in the sample, just under 80% are singletons; the top ten hold 6.3%.

The source material was peripheral blood. The receptor's source is a man aged 70-80 years with COVID-19, enrolled during active disease. V usage is TRBV24-1 and J usage is TRBJ2-5; 16 positions match TRBD2. CDR3 bases: TGTGCCACGGGACTAGCGGGAGGGGGAGAGACCCAGTACTTC. Protein: CATGLAGGGETQYF.